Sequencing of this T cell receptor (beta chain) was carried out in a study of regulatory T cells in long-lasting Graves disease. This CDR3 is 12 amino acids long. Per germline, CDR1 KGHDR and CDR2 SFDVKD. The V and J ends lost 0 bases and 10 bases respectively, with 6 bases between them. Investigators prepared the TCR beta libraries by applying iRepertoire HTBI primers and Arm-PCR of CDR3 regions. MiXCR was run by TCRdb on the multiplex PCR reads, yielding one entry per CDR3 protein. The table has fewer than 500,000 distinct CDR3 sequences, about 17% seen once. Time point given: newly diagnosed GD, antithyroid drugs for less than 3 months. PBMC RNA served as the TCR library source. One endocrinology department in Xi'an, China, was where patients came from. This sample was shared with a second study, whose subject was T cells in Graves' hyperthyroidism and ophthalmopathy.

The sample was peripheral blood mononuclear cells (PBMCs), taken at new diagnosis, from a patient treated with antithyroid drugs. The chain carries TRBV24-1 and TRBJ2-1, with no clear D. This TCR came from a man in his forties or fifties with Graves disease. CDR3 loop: CATSDLAGEQFF. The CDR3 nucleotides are TGTGCCACCAGTGATTTGGCAGGAGAGCAGTTCTTC.